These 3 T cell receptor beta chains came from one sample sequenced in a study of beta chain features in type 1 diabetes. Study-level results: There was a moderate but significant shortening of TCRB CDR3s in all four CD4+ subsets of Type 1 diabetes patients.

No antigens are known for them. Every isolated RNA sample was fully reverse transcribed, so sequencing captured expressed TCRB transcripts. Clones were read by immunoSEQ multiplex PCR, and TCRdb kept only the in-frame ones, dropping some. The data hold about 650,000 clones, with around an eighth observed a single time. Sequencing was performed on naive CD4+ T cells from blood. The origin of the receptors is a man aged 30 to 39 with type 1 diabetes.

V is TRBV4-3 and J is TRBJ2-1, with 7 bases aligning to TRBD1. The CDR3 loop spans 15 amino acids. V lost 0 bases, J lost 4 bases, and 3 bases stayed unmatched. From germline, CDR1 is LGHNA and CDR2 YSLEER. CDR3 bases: TGCGCCAGCAGCCAAGAGAGGGGGCCTTACAATGAGCAGTTCTTC. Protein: CASSQERGPYNEQFF.

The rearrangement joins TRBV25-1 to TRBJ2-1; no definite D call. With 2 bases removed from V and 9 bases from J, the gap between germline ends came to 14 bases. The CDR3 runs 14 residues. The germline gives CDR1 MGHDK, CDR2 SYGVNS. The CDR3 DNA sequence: TGTGCCAGCAGTGAACCAGGACGTTCGGGTGAGCAGTTCTTC. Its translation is CASSEPGRSGEQFF.

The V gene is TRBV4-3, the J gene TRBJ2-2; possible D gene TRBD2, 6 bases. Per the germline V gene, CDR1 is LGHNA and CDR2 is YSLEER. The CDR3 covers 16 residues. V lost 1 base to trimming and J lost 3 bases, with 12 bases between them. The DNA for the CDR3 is TGCGCCAGCAGCCAAGGAGCCTGGAGGGACACCGGGGAGCTGTTTTTT. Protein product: CASSQGAWRDTGELFF.